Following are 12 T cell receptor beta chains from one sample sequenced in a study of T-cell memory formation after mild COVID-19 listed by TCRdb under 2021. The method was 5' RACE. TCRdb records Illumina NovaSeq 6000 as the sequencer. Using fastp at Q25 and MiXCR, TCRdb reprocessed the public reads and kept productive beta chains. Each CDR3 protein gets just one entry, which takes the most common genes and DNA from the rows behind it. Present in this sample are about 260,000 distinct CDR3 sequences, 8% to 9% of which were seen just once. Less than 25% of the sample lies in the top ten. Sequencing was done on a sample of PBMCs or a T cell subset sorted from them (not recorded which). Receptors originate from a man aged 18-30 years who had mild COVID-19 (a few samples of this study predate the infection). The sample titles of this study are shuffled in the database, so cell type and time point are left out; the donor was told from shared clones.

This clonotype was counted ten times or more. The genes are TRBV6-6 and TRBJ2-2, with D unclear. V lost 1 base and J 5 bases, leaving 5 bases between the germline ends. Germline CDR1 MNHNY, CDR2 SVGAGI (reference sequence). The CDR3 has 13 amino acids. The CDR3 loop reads CASSYFATGELFF. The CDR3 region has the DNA TGTGCCAGCAGTTACTTCGCAACCGGGGAGCTGTTTTTT.

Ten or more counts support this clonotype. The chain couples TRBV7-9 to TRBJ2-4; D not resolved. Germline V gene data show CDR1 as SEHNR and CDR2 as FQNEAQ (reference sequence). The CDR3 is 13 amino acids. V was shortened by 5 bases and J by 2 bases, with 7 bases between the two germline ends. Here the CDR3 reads CASSPITKNIQYF. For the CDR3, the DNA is TGTGCCAGCAGCCCCATAACCAAAAACATTCAGTACTTC.

The CDR3: CASKSETVNYGYTF. DNA of the CDR3: TGTGCCAGCAAATCGGAGACAGTAAACTATGGCTACACCTTC. The chain is built from TRBV6-6 and TRBJ1-2; D is possibly TRBD1 (5 bases). The CDR3 has 14 amino acids. Germline V gives CDR1 MNHNY, CDR2 SVGAGI (reference sequence). The ends were cut back, 7 bases at V and 2 bases at J, with 14 bases in the middle.

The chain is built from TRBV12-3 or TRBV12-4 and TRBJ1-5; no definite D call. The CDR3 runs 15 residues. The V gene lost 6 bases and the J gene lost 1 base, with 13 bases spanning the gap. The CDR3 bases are TGTGCCAGCAGAGGAGGGCGCGGGAGCAATCAGCCCCAGCATTTT. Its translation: CASRGGRGSNQPQHF.

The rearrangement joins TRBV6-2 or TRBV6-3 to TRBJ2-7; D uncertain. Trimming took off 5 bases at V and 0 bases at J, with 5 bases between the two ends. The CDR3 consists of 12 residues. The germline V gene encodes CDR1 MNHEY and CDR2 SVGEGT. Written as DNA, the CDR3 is TGTGCCAGCAGTCAGAGCTCCTACGAGCAGTACGTC. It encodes CASSQSSYEQYV.

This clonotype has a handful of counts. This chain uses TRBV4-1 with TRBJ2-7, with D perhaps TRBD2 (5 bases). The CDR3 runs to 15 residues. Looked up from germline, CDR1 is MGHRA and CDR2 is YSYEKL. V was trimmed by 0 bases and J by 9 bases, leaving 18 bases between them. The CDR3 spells CASSQDVGRTSGQYV. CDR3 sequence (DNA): TGCGCCAGCAGCCAAGATGTAGGGCGAACGAGCGGGCAGTACGTC.

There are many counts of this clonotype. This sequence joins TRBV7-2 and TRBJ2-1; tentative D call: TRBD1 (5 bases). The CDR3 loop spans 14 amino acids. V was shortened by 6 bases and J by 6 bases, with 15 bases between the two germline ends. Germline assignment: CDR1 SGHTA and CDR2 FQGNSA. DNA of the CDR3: TGTGCCAGCAGTTCCATTGGGGCACCCAATGAGCAGTTCTTC. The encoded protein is CASSSIGAPNEQFF.

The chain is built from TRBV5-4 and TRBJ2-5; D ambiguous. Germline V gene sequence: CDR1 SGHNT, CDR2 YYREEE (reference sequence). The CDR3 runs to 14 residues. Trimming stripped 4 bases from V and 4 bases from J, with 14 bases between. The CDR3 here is CASSVTWTGETQYF. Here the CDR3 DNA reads TGTGCCAGCAGCGTGACTTGGACGGGAGAGACCCAGTACTTC.

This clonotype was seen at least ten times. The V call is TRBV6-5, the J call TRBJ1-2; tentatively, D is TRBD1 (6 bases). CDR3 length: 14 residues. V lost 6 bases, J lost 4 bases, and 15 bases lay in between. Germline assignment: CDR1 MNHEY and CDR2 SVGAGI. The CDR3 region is CASRLQGLGYGYTF. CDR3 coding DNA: TGTGCCAGCAGATTACAGGGACTCGGCTATGGCTACACCTTC.

CDR3 nucleotide sequence: TGTGCCAGCAGTTTAACCTCCGCCAGGAACACTGAAGCTTTCTTT. Residues: CASSLTSARNTEAFF. The gene calls are TRBV7-9 and TRBJ1-1, with D uncertain. The germline CDR1 and CDR2 sequences are SEHNR and FQNEAQ (reference sequence). The CDR3 length is 15 residues. V was pared by 6 bases and J by 1 base, with 15 bases between.

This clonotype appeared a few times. CDR3 loop: CASSYSQGKQYF. CDR3 bases: TGTGCCAGCAGTTACTCTCAGGGGAAGCAGTACTTC. V is TRBV6-2 or TRBV6-3 and J is TRBJ2-7; possible D gene TRBD1, 6 bases. The germline V gene encodes CDR1 MNHEY and CDR2 SVGEGT. V gave up 0 bases and J gave up 8 bases, with 8 bases separating them. The CDR3 is 12 amino acids.

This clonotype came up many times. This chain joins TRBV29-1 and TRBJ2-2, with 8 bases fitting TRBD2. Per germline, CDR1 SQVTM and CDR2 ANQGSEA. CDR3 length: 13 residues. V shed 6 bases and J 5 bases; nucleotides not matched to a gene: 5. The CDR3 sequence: CSVSRGGTGELFF. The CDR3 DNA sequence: TGCAGCGTGTCCCGGGGGGGGACCGGGGAGCTGTTTTTT.